The 21 T cell receptor beta chains below all came from one sample that was sequenced in a study of blood T cells in healthy people across ages. It was with a sample-barcoded 5' primer and a J-beta primer mix that a second PCR of about 6 to 12 cycles was run. Each CDR3 protein gets one entry after TCRdb re-called the 5' RACE reads with MiXCR. The sample has 550,000 to 750,000 distinct CDR3 sequences, around 21% seen once. Sequencing was done on a sample of blood. These receptors were collected from a man in his 70s in good health.

The sample holds a few counts of this clonotype. The rearrangement uses TRBV29-1 and TRBJ2-5, with 9 bases that match TRBD1. Germline CDR1 SQVTM, CDR2 ANQGSEA. This CDR3 contains 13 residues. V lost 6 bases to trimming and J lost 1 base; unmatched junction nucleotides: 3. The CDR3 DNA reads TGCAGCGTCGAGACAGGGGGCCAAGAGACCCAGTACTTC. This translates into CSVETGGQETQYF.

Notes on this clonotype: Sequence at one end of the junction differs from germline and may be a read error. The CDR3 reads CASSLEPNSYVQYF. CDR3 sequence (DNA): TGTGCCAGCAGTCTGGAACCGAACTCCTACGTGCAGTACTTC. This rearrangement joins TRBV12-3 or TRBV12-4 to TRBJ2-7; D is unresolved. CDR3 length equals 14 residues.

This clonotype was seen a handful of times. The chain employs TRBV20-1 and TRBJ2-7; 10 bases map to TRBD2. Germline CDR1 reads DFQATT; CDR2 reads SNEGSKA (reference sequence). V shed 0 bases, J shed 3 bases, and the junction held 5 bases outside the gene matches. This CDR3 region has 15 residues. DNA of the CDR3: TGCAGTGCTAGAGATCGGACTAGCGGTATCTACGAGCAGTACTTC. This gives the protein CSARDRTSGIYEQYF.

This clonotype was counted only a few times. The chain employs TRBV10-3 and TRBJ2-5, with D possibly being TRBD2 (5 bases). The CDR3 runs to 13 residues. Germline CDR1 is ENHRY and CDR2 is SYGVKD. V gave up 4 bases and J gave up 2 bases, with 8 bases separating them. The CDR3 DNA reads as TGTGCCATCAGTGGGTCGGGGCAAGAGACCCAGTACTTC. Translation: CAISGSGQETQYF.

This clonotype was recorded a few times. V usage is TRBV29-1 and J usage is TRBJ1-1; D may be TRBD1 (6 bases). The CDR3 totals 14 residues. Trimming removed 0 bases from V and 1 base from J, with 9 bases in between. Per the germline V gene, CDR1 is SQVTM and CDR2 is ANQGSEA. The CDR3 here is CSVEESGANTEAFF. The CDR3 DNA follows: TGCAGCGTTGAAGAATCAGGGGCGAACACTGAAGCTTTCTTT.

The gene calls are TRBV6-5 and TRBJ2-1; TRBD2 matches at 8 bases. The CDR3 extends over 14 amino acids. CDR1 MNHEY and CDR2 SVGAGI come from the germline V gene. The V segment lost 5 bases and the J segment 3 bases; nucleotides outside the gene matches: 3. The CDR3 nucleotides are TGTGCCAGCAGTGAGCGGGAGCTCTACAATGAGCAGTTCTTC. Protein: CASSERELYNEQFF.

This clonotype was recorded a few times. The CDR3 region is CASSQGLAGENTQYF. CDR3 nucleotides: TGTGCCAGCAGCCAGGGACTAGCGGGAGAAAATACGCAGTATTTT. The chain couples TRBV12-3 or TRBV12-4 to TRBJ2-3; 14 nucleotides align to TRBD2. J lost 7 bases, V lost 6 bases, and 6 bases had no gene match. The CDR3 extends over 15 amino acids.

This clonotype appeared a few times. This rearrangement joins TRBV7-6 to TRBJ2-3; weak D call: TRBD1 (6 bases). Germline CDR1 SGHVS, CDR2 FNYEAQ. The CDR3 extends over 16 amino acids. Trimming cost V 5 bases and J 3 bases, with 18 bases left between them. CDR3 amino acids: CASSPRVTGRTDTQYF. For the CDR3, the DNA is TGTGCCAGCAGCCCCAGAGTGACAGGACGAACAGATACGCAGTATTTT.

This clonotype was seen more than once but under ten times. The chain uses TRBV12-3 or TRBV12-4 and TRBJ2-7; D not resolved. V gave up 6 bases and J gave up 6 bases, with 12 bases separating them. This CDR3 is built from 12 residues. As DNA, the CDR3 is TGTGCCAGCAGCTACACCCTGGGCGAGCAGTACTTC. Amino acids: CASSYTLGEQYF.

This clonotype turned up a few times. The rearrangement joins TRBV28 to TRBJ2-1; no reliable D call. Germline V gene sequence: CDR1 MDHEN, CDR2 SYDVKM. The CDR3 is made up of 12 amino acids. Trimming left V 8 bases short and J 5 bases short, with 10 bases between. The CDR3: CASGAANNEQFF. CDR3 nucleotides: TGTGCCAGCGGAGCAGCCAACAATGAGCAGTTCTTC.

J is TRBJ2-5 and V is TRBV5-4; 11 bases are shared with TRBD2. Germline V gene sequence: CDR1 SGHNT, CDR2 YYREEE (reference sequence). The length of the CDR3 is 16 residues. The ends lost 4 bases at V and 2 bases at J; junction bases unmatched: 7. This chain's CDR3 is CASSRRLAGSQETQYF. CDR3 sequence (DNA): TGTGCCAGCAGCCGCCGACTAGCGGGGTCACAAGAGACCCAGTACTTC.

The V gene is TRBV7-2, the J gene TRBJ2-5; tentatively, D is TRBD1 (6 bases). The CDR3 length is 15 residues. V dropped 5 bases and J dropped 4 bases, with 17 bases sitting between them. The germline V gene encodes CDR1 SGHTA and CDR2 FQGNSA. CDR3 protein: CASSQGTIGIETQYF. The CDR3 nucleotides read TGTGCCAGCAGCCAAGGGACAATCGGGATAGAGACCCAGTACTTC. Using reference TRBV7-2 and TRBJ2-5 for the parts outside the CDR3, the full variable domain is GAGVSQSPSNKVTEKGKDVELRCDPISGHTALYWYRQSLGQGLEFLIYFQGNSAPDKSGLPSDRFSAERTGGSVSTLTIQRTQQEDSAVYLCASSQGTIGIETQYFGPGTRLLVL.

This sequence joins TRBV20-1 and TRBJ2-1, with 13 nucleotides matching TRBD2. The DNA end is a closer match to TRBJ2-7, so the J assignment may be wrong. The CDR3 consists of 15 residues. In germline, CDR1 is DFQATT, CDR2 SNEGSKA (reference sequence). CDR3 loop: CSAIGLAGVSYEQYF. Written as DNA, the CDR3 is TGCAGTGCTATCGGACTAGCGGGAGTCTCCTACGAGCAGTACTTC.

This clonotype was seen a few times. This chain joins TRBV4-3 and TRBJ2-3; 10 bases fit TRBD2. Germline V gene sequence: CDR1 LGHNA, CDR2 YSLEER. The CDR3 spans 15 residues. V shed 4 bases, J shed 2 bases, and the junction held 3 bases outside the gene matches. The DNA of the CDR3 is TGCGCCAGCAGCCTTGGGACTAGCGCCACAGATACGCAGTATTTT. Protein product: CASSLGTSATDTQYF.

The J gene is TRBJ2-5, the V gene TRBV20-1, with D hard to call. TRBJ2-1 matches the DNA end more closely, so the J call is doubtful. The CDR3 length is 16 residues. Germline CDR1 reads DFQATT; CDR2 reads SNEGSKA (reference sequence). Here the CDR3 reads CSARDPAGGFYNEQFF. The CDR3 DNA is TGCAGTGCTAGAGATCCGGCAGGTGGTTTCTACAATGAGCAGTTCTTC.

The rearrangement joins TRBV29-1 to TRBJ2-1, with 9 bases lining up with TRBD2. Germline V lookup: CDR1 SQVTM, CDR2 ANQGSEA. The CDR3 is 16 residues long. Trimming cost V 4 bases and J 1 base; bases outside gene matches: 8. CDR3 in amino acids: CSVGGFSGSSYNEQFF. The CDR3 nucleotides read TGCAGCGTTGGGGGTTTTAGCGGGAGTTCCTACAATGAGCAGTTCTTC.

This clonotype has a handful of counts. The chain joins TRBV7-6 to TRBJ2-1; 7 nucleotides line up with TRBD2. J gave up 8 bases and V 5 bases, and 12 bases lay outside the gene matches. Germline V gives CDR1 SGHVS, CDR2 FNYEAQ. The CDR3 runs 15 residues. CDR3 amino acids: CASSETGLGAHEQFF. CDR3 bases: TGTGCCAGCAGCGAGACCGGACTAGGCGCCCATGAGCAGTTCTTC.

This clonotype occurred a few times. V is TRBV27 and J is TRBJ1-2, with a tentative D call TRBD1 (5 bases). This CDR3 region has 16 residues. Germline CDR1 reads MNHEY; CDR2 reads SMNVEV (reference sequence). The V end was cut by 4 bases, the J end by 3 bases, with 18 bases between. CDR3 nucleotide sequence: TGTGCCAGCAGTTCCTCAAAGGGAGGGGTACACTATGGCTACACCTTC. Translating it yields CASSSSKGGVHYGYTF.

The chain couples TRBV6-2 or TRBV6-3 to TRBJ2-7; D is unclear. V lost 5 bases to trimming and J lost 7 bases, with 9 bases between them. This CDR3 spans 11 amino acids. Germline V CDR1 and CDR2: MNHEY, SVGEGT. CDR3 nucleotide sequence: TGTGCCAGCAGTAAGGCCAGGGAGCAGTACTTC. It translates to CASSKAREQYF.

This clonotype has just a few counts. V is TRBV6-6 and J is TRBJ1-3; D may be TRBD1 (5 bases). Trimming left V 2 bases short and J 4 bases short, with 12 bases between. This CDR3 region has 15 residues. CDR1 MNHNY and CDR2 SVGAGI come from the germline V gene (reference sequence). CDR3 sequence: CASSYVGGSGNTIYF. CDR3 DNA: TGTGCCAGCAGTTACGTGGGGGGGTCAGGAAACACCATATATTTT.

V and J are TRBV5-1 and TRBJ1-1, with D possibly being TRBD1 (5 bases). CDR3 size: 14 residues. Germline values: CDR1 SGHRS, CDR2 YFSETQ. The V gene lost 4 bases and the J gene lost 4 bases, with 14 bases spanning the gap. In DNA form, the CDR3 reads TGCGCCAGCAGCCCGCAGGGCGGATCCACTGAAGCTTTCTTT. This encodes CASSPQGGSTEAFF. The full variable domain, its missing parts supplied by reference TRBV5-1 and TRBJ1-1, is KAGVTQTPRYLIKTRGQQVTLSCSPISGHRSVSWYQQTPGQGLQFLFEYFSETQRNKGNFPGRFSGRQFSNSRSEMNVSTLELGDSALYLCASSPQGGSTEAFFGQGTRLTVV.